The 25 T cell receptor beta chains listed next were all sequenced from one sample in a study of CD8 T cells in Susac syndrome. When the RNA was reverse transcribed, random hexamers were used with an input of 0.5 to 1 ug. MiXCR was run by TCRdb on the immunoSEQ multiplex PCR reads, yielding one entry per CDR3 protein. The sample gives roughly 190,000 distinct CDR3 sequences, approximately 95% of which show up once; about 0.15% is in the top ten. Sequenced: CD8+ T cells from PBMCs. These receptor sequences come from a human donor with Susac syndrome.

The chain carries TRBV12-3 or TRBV12-4 and TRBJ1-1; possibly TRBD1 for D (5 bases). This CDR3 has 14 amino acids. Deletions cut 1 base from V and 5 bases from J, with 11 bases between. The CDR3: CASSLDRSNTEAFF. In DNA form, the CDR3 reads TGTGCCAGCAGTTTAGACAGGTCAAATACTGAAGCTTTCTTT.

V is TRBV4-1 and J is TRBJ2-3; 10 bases agree with TRBD2. This CDR3 has 17 residues. Germline loops: CDR1 MGHRA, CDR2 YSYEKL. The V segment lost 0 bases and the J segment 3 bases; nucleotides outside the gene matches: 6. The CDR3: CASSQELGTSVTDTQYF. DNA of the CDR3: TGCGCCAGCAGCCAAGAGTTAGGGACTAGCGTAACAGATACGCAGTATTTT.

This sequence joins TRBV15 and TRBJ1-1; TRBD1 aligns across 7 bases. J lost 8 bases, V lost 6 bases, and 12 bases had no gene match. The germline gives CDR1 LNHNV, CDR2 YYDKDF (reference sequence). The CDR3 consists of 14 residues. The CDR3 DNA reads as TGTGCCACCAGGACTCAGGGGGACTACCAAGAAGCTTTCTTT. Its translation: CATRTQGDYQEAFF.

J is TRBJ1-1 and V is TRBV29-1; TRBD1 matches at 7 bases. CDR3 length: 13 residues. Germline lookup yields CDR1 SQVTM and CDR2 ANQGSEA. J was trimmed by 7 bases and V by 5 bases; bases with no gene match: 10. CDR3 loop: CSVRPDRAREAFF. The CDR3 DNA is TGCAGCGTTAGACCAGACAGGGCACGTGAAGCTTTCTTT.

This rearrangement joins TRBV4-1 to TRBJ1-2; 7 bases are a match to TRBD1. This CDR3 spans 15 amino acids. The V gene's germline CDR1 is MGHRA and CDR2 YSYEKL. Trimming took 0 bases from V and 7 from J; bases not matched to a gene: 8. The CDR3 here is CASSQEQTGEGGYTF. CDR3 nucleotide sequence: TGCGCCAGCAGCCAAGAACAAACAGGGGAGGGTGGCTACACCTTC.

The V and J genes are TRBV7-9 and TRBJ2-4, with unresolved D. CDR3 length: 14 amino acids. With 6 bases removed from V and 7 bases from J, the gap between germline ends came to 16 bases. Germline V lookup: CDR1 SEHNR, CDR2 FQNEAQ (reference sequence). The CDR3 loop is CASSVQTRFNIQYF. Here the CDR3 DNA reads TGTGCCAGCAGTGTACAAACAAGATTCAACATTCAGTACTTC.

This clonotype has just one count. This rearrangement joins TRBV7-9 to TRBJ2-2; no clear D gene. Trimming left V 2 bases short and J 8 bases short, with 6 bases between. Per the germline V gene, CDR1 is SEHNR and CDR2 is FQNEAQ (reference sequence). This CDR3 is 12 amino acids long. The CDR3 loop is CASSLFAGELFF. The CDR3, as DNA: TGTGCCAGCAGCTTATTCGCAGGGGAGCTGTTTTTT. Drawing the rest from reference TRBV7-9 and TRBJ2-2, the complete variable domain is DTGVSQNPRHKITKRGQNVTFRCDPISEHNRLYWYRQTLGQGPEFLTYFQNEAQLEKSRLLSDRFSAERPKGSFSTLEIQRTEQGDSAMYLCASSLFAGELFFGEGSRLTVL.

This clonotype appeared once. The chain links TRBV14 to TRBJ2-2; 10 positions match TRBD2. There are 17 residues in the CDR3. The germline V gene encodes CDR1 SGHDN and CDR2 FVKESK. V trimming: 2 bases; J trimming: 5 bases; junction bases outside the gene matches: 8. CDR3 loop: CASSQTRLAGFTGELFF. The CDR3 DNA follows: TGTGCCAGCAGCCAAACCCGACTAGCGGGCTTTACCGGGGAGCTGTTTTTT.

The CDR3 sequence is CAWKTGTSWAEQYF. CDR3 coding DNA: TGTGCCTGGAAAACCGGGACTAGCTGGGCCGAGCAGTACTTC. V usage is TRBV30 and J usage is TRBJ2-7, with TRBD2 identical over 9 bases. J gave up 6 bases and V 4 bases, and 10 bases lay outside the gene matches. Germline V CDR1 and CDR2: GTSNPN, SVGIG (reference sequence). The CDR3 is made up of 14 amino acids.

The gene calls are TRBV6-5 and TRBJ1-1; D uncertain. Germline V gene data show CDR1 as MNHEY and CDR2 as SVGAGI. This CDR3 region has 16 residues. V lost 4 bases to trimming and J lost 1 base, with 16 bases between them. The CDR3 DNA follows: TGTGCCAGCAGTTTCTCCTTCCCAGGACGGAACACTGAAGCTTTCTTT. It specifies CASSFSFPGRNTEAFF.

This sequence joins TRBV5-1 and TRBJ2-7; 11 nucleotides align to TRBD2. V lost 2 bases, J lost 4 bases, and 5 bases stayed unmatched. From germline, CDR1 is SGHRS and CDR2 YFSETQ. The CDR3 length is 15 residues. DNA of the CDR3: TGCGCCAGCAGCTTTACTAGCGGGAGCGTATACGAGCAGTACTTC. Translated: CASSFTSGSVYEQYF.

The chain couples TRBV6-1 to TRBJ2-1, with TRBD2 matching 11 bases. The J segment lost 5 bases and the V segment lost 6 bases, leaving 9 bases of the junction unmatched. The length of the CDR3 is 16 residues. The germline CDR1 and CDR2 sequences are MNHNS and SASEGT. This CDR3 reads CASSSLLAGGHNEQFF. CDR3 DNA: TGTGCCAGCAGCTCCCTCCTAGCGGGAGGCCACAATGAGCAGTTCTTC.

This clonotype was found once. J is TRBJ2-4 and V is TRBV20-1; D tentatively fits TRBD1 or TRBD2 (6 bases each). This CDR3 is built from 13 residues. Between the trimmed V and J ends, which lost 5 bases and 2 bases, there was a span of 10 bases. Germline-derived CDR1 and CDR2 are DFQATT and SNEGSKA (reference sequence). The CDR3 nucleotides are TGCAGTGCTGGAGGGGGAACCAAAAACATTCAGTACTTC. Amino acids: CSAGGGTKNIQYF.

The genes are TRBV7-9 and TRBJ2-3, with D possibly being TRBD1 (5 bases). Per the germline V gene, CDR1 is SEHNR and CDR2 is FQNEAQ (reference sequence). V was pared by 2 bases and J by 4 bases, with 7 bases between. The CDR3 covers 13 residues. For the CDR3, the DNA is TGTGCCAGCAGCTTAAGGGGCGCAGATACGCAGTATTTT. Protein product: CASSLRGADTQYF.

J is TRBJ1-1 and V is TRBV20-1; D gene uncertain. Germline loops: CDR1 DFQATT, CDR2 SNEGSKA (reference sequence). The CDR3 is 12 residues long. The V gene lost 4 bases and the J gene lost 4 bases, with 10 bases spanning the gap. The chain's CDR3 is CSANSLGTEAFF. CDR3 bases: TGCAGTGCTAACAGTCTGGGCACTGAAGCTTTCTTT.

The chain couples TRBV27 to TRBJ1-1; D ambiguous. This CDR3 is built from 13 residues. Germline CDR1 and CDR2: MNHEY and SMNVEV (reference sequence). V was trimmed by 6 bases and J by 1 base, leaving 9 bases between them. CDR3 sequence: CASRTARNTEAFF. The CDR3 DNA reads TGTGCCAGCAGAACCGCGCGGAACACTGAAGCTTTCTTT.

The chain combines TRBV29-1 with TRBJ2-1; 13 nucleotides agree with TRBD2. Germline-derived CDR1 and CDR2 are SQVTM and ANQGSEA. The V segment lost 6 bases and the J segment 7 bases; nucleotides outside the gene matches: 12. The CDR3 contains 16 residues. The CDR3 loop reads CSVLAGGPFGENEQFF. The CDR3 DNA follows: TGCAGCGTACTAGCGGGGGGGCCTTTCGGCGAAAATGAGCAGTTCTTC.

The rearrangement joins TRBV28 to TRBJ2-7; TRBD2 agrees at 7 bases. Germline CDR1 and CDR2: MDHEN and SYDVKM. This CDR3 has 15 amino acids. V was clipped by 3 bases and J by 0 bases; unmatched bases: 5. The CDR3 DNA reads as TGTGCCAGCAGTTTCTTAGCGGGTATCTCCTACGAGCAGTACTTC. This translates into CASSFLAGISYEQYF.

The chain has TRBV27 and TRBJ2-3, with 10 bases fitting TRBD2. The CDR3 sequence is 15 residues long. CDR1 is MNHEY and CDR2 is SMNVEV in the germline V gene (reference sequence). V lost 2 bases, J lost 6 bases, and 5 bases stayed unmatched. CDR3 coding DNA: TGTGCCAGCAGTTTAGCGGCTAGCGGGAGCGATACGCAGTATTTT. It codes for CASSLAASGSDTQYF.

The V and J genes are TRBV7-6 and TRBJ1-6, with D perhaps TRBD1 (5 bases). Germline V gene data show CDR1 as SGHVS and CDR2 as FNYEAQ. The CDR3 loop spans 15 amino acids. V was shortened by 1 base and J by 10 bases, with 14 bases between the two germline ends. The CDR3 region is CASSLGAGLNSPLHF. The CDR3 nucleotides are TGTGCCAGCAGCTTAGGGGCAGGGTTAAACTCACCCCTCCACTTT.

This CDR3 is CASSLSPNNEQFF. The CDR3 nucleotides read TGTGCCAGCAGCTTGAGTCCCAACAATGAGCAGTTCTTC. The gene calls are TRBV7-8 and TRBJ2-1; D remains unclear. In germline, CDR1 is SGHVS, CDR2 FQNEAQ. The CDR3 spans 13 residues. V was cut by 3 bases and J by 5 bases, with 8 bases left in between. The variable domain in full, completed from reference TRBV7-8 and TRBJ2-1, reads GAGVSQSPRYKVAKRGQDVALRCDPISGHVSLFWYQQALGQGPEFLTYFQNEAQLDKSGLPSDRFFAERPEGSVSTLKIQRTQQEDSAVYLCASSLSPNNEQFFGPGTRLTVL.

This sequence joins TRBV5-6 and TRBJ2-7; TRBD2 matches at 12 bases. The V gene's germline CDR1 is SGHDT and CDR2 YYEEEE. J lost 5 bases, V lost 3 bases, and 6 bases had no gene match. CDR3 length: 15 amino acids. Here the CDR3 DNA reads TGTGCCAGCAGCTCCCGACTAGCGGGAGTCCACGAGCAGTACTTC. Its protein product is CASSSRLAGVHEQYF. The complete variable domain, with remaining parts taken from reference TRBV5-6 and TRBJ2-7, reads DAGVTQSPTHLIKTRGQQVTLRCSPKSGHDTVSWYQQALGQGPQFIFQYYEEEERQRGNFPDRFSGHQFPNYSSELNVNALLLGDSALYLCASSSRLAGVHEQYFGPGTRLTVT.

The CDR3 loop is CASLVGGASEQYF. DNA of the CDR3: TGTGCCAGCCTTGTAGGGGGCGCGTCCGAGCAGTACTTC. The chain has TRBV12-3 or TRBV12-4 and TRBJ2-7; 7 bases align to TRBD1. This CDR3 comprises 13 residues. Trimming cost V 8 bases and J 6 bases; bases outside gene matches: 10.

This clonotype is a singleton in its sample. The genes are TRBV7-9 and TRBJ2-1; D is uncertain. The ends were cut back, 5 bases at V and 2 bases at J, with 13 bases in the middle. The CDR3 has 15 residues. CDR1 and CDR2 from the germline V gene are SEHNR and FQNEAQ (reference sequence). CDR3 amino acids: CASSPSTLPYNEQFF. CDR3 DNA: TGTGCCAGCAGCCCCTCGACTCTCCCCTACAATGAGCAGTTCTTC.

The chain joins TRBV24-1 to TRBJ2-3, with TRBD1 matching 7 bases. The CDR3 extends over 18 amino acids. The germline V gene encodes CDR1 KGHDR and CDR2 SFDVKD. V gave up 0 bases and J gave up 1 base; unmatched junction bases: 9. In DNA form, the CDR3 reads TGTGCCACCAGTGATTTGGGGGGACAGCCCATGGGCACAGATACGCAGTATTTT. This codes for CATSDLGGQPMGTDTQYF.